The 17 T cell receptor beta chains listed next were all sequenced from one sample in a study of control samples from healthy donors and cancer patients. Sequenced by immunoSEQ multiplex PCR; TCRdb stores in-frame clones only, minus some. This table holds 150,000 to 180,000 clones, nearly 95% found once. The specimen sequenced was blood. The receptors were sampled from a man aged 45-60 years in good health.

The chain carries TRBV6-6 and TRBJ2-7; TRBD1 aligns across 10 bases. The CDR3 is made up of 15 amino acids. Germline V CDR1 and CDR2: MNHNY, SVGAGI (reference sequence). V was pared by 7 bases and J by 5 bases, with 11 bases of the junction left unmatched. The CDR3 nucleotides are TGTGCCAGCACTGGACCGGGACAGGGGTTGGACGAGCAGTACTTC. Amino acids: CASTGPGQGLDEQYF.

The chain couples TRBV25-1 to TRBJ2-7; D is possibly TRBD1 (5 bases). This CDR3 is built from 15 residues. Trimming took off 3 bases at V and 2 bases at J, with 14 bases between the two ends. CDR1 is MGHDK, CDR2 SYGVNS, per germline. CDR3 region: CASSEGGADPYEQYF. In DNA, the CDR3 is TGTGCCAGCAGTGAGGGTGGGGCGGACCCCTACGAGCAGTACTTC.

CDR3 region: CATSRDLRDNEAFF. DNA of the CDR3: TGTGCCACCAGCAGAGATCTTAGGGATAATGAAGCTTTCTTT. The V and J genes are TRBV15 and TRBJ1-1, with D uncertain. CDR1 LNHNV and CDR2 YYDKDF come from the germline V gene (reference sequence). The V gene lost 0 bases and the J gene lost 7 bases, with 12 bases spanning the gap. The CDR3 length is 14 residues.

This CDR3 is CASSFSQGSEGYTF. In nucleotides, the CDR3 is TGTGCCAGCAGCTTCTCACAGGGCTCAGAAGGCTACACCTTC. The J gene is TRBJ1-2, the V gene TRBV11-2, with a tentative D call TRBD1 (6 bases). The CDR3 consists of 14 residues. Germline V gene data show CDR1 as SGHAT and CDR2 as FQNNGV. V was trimmed by 3 bases and J by 8 bases, leaving 16 bases between them.

This clone was seen just once. The chain employs TRBV12-3 or TRBV12-4 and TRBJ2-1; the D is unclear. Trimming stripped 1 base from V and 4 bases from J, with 5 bases between. The CDR3 has 13 amino acids. The CDR3: CASSLVGYNEQFF. The CDR3, as DNA: TGTGCCAGCAGTTTAGTGGGGTACAATGAGCAGTTCTTC.

The gene calls are TRBV7-8 and TRBJ1-1; the D gene is possibly TRBD1 (6 bases). CDR1 and CDR2 (germline): SGHVS, FQNEAQ. This CDR3 spans 13 amino acids. Trimming took off 8 bases at V and 6 bases at J, with 16 bases between the two ends. CDR3 DNA sequence: TGTGCCAGCCGGGGGCAGGAGGGCTCTGAAGCTTTCTTT. It specifies CASRGQEGSEAFF.

This clone was found once. V is TRBV14 and J is TRBJ2-7, with 7 bases identical to TRBD1. The CDR3 is 15 residues long. Germline V CDR1 and CDR2: SGHDN, FVKESK. V trimming: 1 base; J trimming: 5 bases; junction bases outside the gene matches: 8. The chain's CDR3 is CASSQGVGTVNEQYF. The CDR3 nucleotides read TGTGCCAGCAGCCAAGGCGTCGGGACAGTTAACGAGCAGTACTTC.

The chain uses TRBV27 and TRBJ2-1; D gene unclear. The CDR3 loop spans 12 amino acids. V was clipped by 3 bases and J by 8 bases, with 8 bases between them. CDR1 is MNHEY, CDR2 SMNVEV, per germline (reference sequence). The chain's CDR3 is CASSFWGYEQFF. The CDR3 DNA reads TGTGCCAGCAGTTTCTGGGGTTATGAGCAGTTCTTC.

This chain joins TRBV2 and TRBJ1-1; 10 bases align to TRBD1. Germline CDR1 SNHLY, CDR2 FYNNEI. The V gene end was trimmed by 6 bases and the J gene end by 6 bases; junction bases not matched to a gene: 7. This CDR3 spans 14 amino acids. The CDR3 DNA reads TGTGCCAGCAGCGACCGGGACAGGGGCCCTGAAGCTTTCTTT. It translates to CASSDRDRGPEAFF.

This rearrangement joins TRBV10-1 to TRBJ1-2; D perhaps matches TRBD1 (6 bases). There are 15 residues in the CDR3. Per germline, CDR1 WNHNN and CDR2 SYGVQD (reference sequence). Trimming took 6 bases from V and 3 from J, leaving 17 bases between them. The CDR3: CASRGHREDHYGYTF. The CDR3 DNA is TGCGCCAGCAGGGGACACAGGGAGGATCACTATGGCTACACCTTC.

The J gene is TRBJ2-1, the V gene TRBV7-9, with 11 bases that match TRBD2. Unmatched junction bases numbered 6, after V lost 8 bases and J lost 0 bases. The CDR3 is 16 residues long. CDR1 is SEHNR, CDR2 FQNEAQ, per germline (reference sequence). The CDR3 sequence is CASPVGTSGSYNEQFF. For the CDR3, the DNA is TGTGCCAGCCCAGTCGGGACTAGCGGCTCCTACAATGAGCAGTTCTTC.

This chain uses TRBV5-4 with TRBJ1-1; no definite D call. The CDR3 has 14 residues. Germline V gene lookup returns CDR1 SGHNT and CDR2 YYREEE (reference sequence). V was clipped by 4 bases and J by 0 bases, with 10 bases between them. The CDR3 coding sequence is TGTGCCAGCAGCCTCGGGCTCATGAACACTGAAGCTTTCTTT. Its protein product is CASSLGLMNTEAFF.

The rearrangement joins TRBV28 to TRBJ2-1, with 9 bases matching TRBD2. Per the germline V gene, CDR1 is MDHEN and CDR2 is SYDVKM. V gave up 6 bases and J gave up 2 bases; unmatched junction bases: 8. The CDR3 has 16 amino acids. CDR3 residues: CASSLGLAGPYNEQFF. As DNA, the CDR3 is TGTGCCAGCAGCCTAGGTCTAGCGGGACCCTACAATGAGCAGTTCTTC.

The gene calls are TRBV19 and TRBJ2-1, with 9 bases aligning to TRBD2. The CDR3 has 18 amino acids. Losses at the gene ends were 2 bases for V and 3 bases for J; bases not matched to a gene: 11. Germline V CDR1 and CDR2: LNHDA, SQIVND (reference sequence). CDR3 region: CASSINLRREGIYNEQFF. The CDR3, as DNA: TGTGCCAGTAGTATAAATTTACGGCGGGAGGGCATCTACAATGAGCAGTTCTTC.

This chain links TRBV10-3 with TRBJ1-5; D is undetermined. Trimming cost V 6 bases and J 0 bases, with 6 bases left between them. CDR3 length: 13 residues. Germline-derived CDR1 and CDR2 are ENHRY and SYGVKD. The CDR3 reads CAIRRDSNQPQHF. Written as DNA, the CDR3 is TGTGCCATCAGACGGGATAGCAATCAGCCCCAGCATTTT.

This chain joins TRBV5-1 and TRBJ2-5; 10 nucleotides agree with TRBD2. V lost 4 bases and J lost 3; bases outside the gene matches: 3. The CDR3 consists of 14 residues. Germline V gene lookup returns CDR1 SGHRS and CDR2 YFSETQ. CDR3 sequence reads: CASSHLAGEETQYF. The CDR3 region has the DNA TGCGCCAGCAGCCACCTAGCGGGAGAAGAGACCCAGTACTTC.

V is TRBV27 and J is TRBJ1-1; D is ambiguous. This CDR3 is 13 amino acids long. Trimming stripped 4 bases from V and 1 base from J, with 7 bases between. From germline, CDR1 is MNHEY and CDR2 SMNVEV (reference sequence). The CDR3 here is CASSSFGNTEAFF. The CDR3 region has the DNA TGTGCCAGCAGTTCATTCGGGAACACTGAAGCTTTCTTT.